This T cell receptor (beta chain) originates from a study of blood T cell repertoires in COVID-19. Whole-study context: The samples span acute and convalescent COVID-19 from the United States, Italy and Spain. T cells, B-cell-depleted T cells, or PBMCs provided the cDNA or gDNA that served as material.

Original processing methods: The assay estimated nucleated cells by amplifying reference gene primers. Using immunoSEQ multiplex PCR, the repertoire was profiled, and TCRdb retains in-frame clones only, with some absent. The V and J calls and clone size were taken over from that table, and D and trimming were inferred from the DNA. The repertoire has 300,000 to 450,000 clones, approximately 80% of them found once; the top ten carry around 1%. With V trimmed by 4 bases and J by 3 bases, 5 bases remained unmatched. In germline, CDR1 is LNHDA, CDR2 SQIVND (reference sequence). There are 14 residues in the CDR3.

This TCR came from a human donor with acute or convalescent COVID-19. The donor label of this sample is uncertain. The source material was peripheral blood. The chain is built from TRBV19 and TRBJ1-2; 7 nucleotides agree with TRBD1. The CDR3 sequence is CASSNPGQYYGYTF. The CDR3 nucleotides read TGTGCCAGTAGTAATCCGGGACAGTACTATGGCTACACCTTC.